These T cell receptor beta chains were read from a single sample in a study of early T cells in non-severe SARS-CoV-2 infection. From the 5' RACE reads, TCRdb called clonotypes with MiXCR, one entry per CDR3 protein. Of roughly 97,000 distinct CDR3 sequences listed, roughly 11% are singletons. Sequenced here: whole blood, sampled at baseline. These receptors originate from an adult who was a healthcare worker with PCR-confirmed SARS-CoV-2 infection or an uninfected control (not recorded which). The CDR3 runs from the conserved cysteine through the conserved F or W. A D gene is named only where the DNA matches it firmly.

V gene,J gene,D gene,CDR3 protein
TRBV10-3,TRBJ2-4,-,CAISPPEAKNIQYF
TRBV5-6,TRBJ2-7,TRBD1,CASRTQGIGEQYF
TRBV18,TRBJ2-4,TRBD1,CASSSDGTGDVGFQYF
TRBV10-3,TRBJ2-1,TRBD2,CAISERSGGYNEQFF
TRBV5-8,TRBJ1-6,-,CASSLRSTRNSPLHF
TRBV20-1,TRBJ2-7,TRBD1,CSAGQTGVGLEQYF
TRBV6-1,TRBJ1-6,-,CASSFGNSPLHF
TRBV24-1,TRBJ2-1,TRBD2,CATSASGFNEQFF
TRBV19,TRBJ2-1,-,CASSITGSSYNEQFF
TRBV6-2/TRBV6-3,TRBJ2-5,-,CASSRTTEETQYF
TRBV7-9,TRBJ2-7,-,CASSLSGPRRYEQYF
TRBV2,TRBJ2-7,-,CASTSSYEQYF
TRBV10-3,TRBJ1-4,-,CAIRGEEKLFF
TRBV6-6,TRBJ2-7,TRBD1,CASSYSTGGYEQYF